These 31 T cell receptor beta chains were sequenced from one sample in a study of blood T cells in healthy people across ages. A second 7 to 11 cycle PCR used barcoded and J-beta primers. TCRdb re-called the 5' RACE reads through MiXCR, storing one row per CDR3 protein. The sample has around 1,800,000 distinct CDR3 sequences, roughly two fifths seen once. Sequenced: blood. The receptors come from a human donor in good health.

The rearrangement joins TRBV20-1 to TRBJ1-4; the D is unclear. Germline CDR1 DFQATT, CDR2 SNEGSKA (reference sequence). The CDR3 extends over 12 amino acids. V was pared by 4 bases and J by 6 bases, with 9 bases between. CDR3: CSAIASDEKLFF. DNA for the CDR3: TGCAGTGCTATAGCGTCGGATGAAAAACTGTTTTTT.

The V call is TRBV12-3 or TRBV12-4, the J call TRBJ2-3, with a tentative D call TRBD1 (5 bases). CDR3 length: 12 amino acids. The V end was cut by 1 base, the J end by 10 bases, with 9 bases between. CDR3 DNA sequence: TGTGCCAGCAGTTTAGGGTTAGGGGCGCAGTATTTT. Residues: CASSLGLGAQYF.

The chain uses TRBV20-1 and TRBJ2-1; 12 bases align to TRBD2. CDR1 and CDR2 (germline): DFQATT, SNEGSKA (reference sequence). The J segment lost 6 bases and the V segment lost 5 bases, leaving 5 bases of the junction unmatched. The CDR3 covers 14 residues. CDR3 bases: TGCAGTGCTCTCCTAGCGGGGGGGTCCAATGAGCAGTTCTTC. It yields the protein CSALLAGGSNEQFF.

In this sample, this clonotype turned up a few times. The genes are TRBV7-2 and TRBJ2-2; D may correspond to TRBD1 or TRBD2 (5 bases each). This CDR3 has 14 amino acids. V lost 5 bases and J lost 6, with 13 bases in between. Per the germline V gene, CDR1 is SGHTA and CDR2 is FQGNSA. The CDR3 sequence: CASSPQRGPGELFF. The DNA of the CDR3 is TGTGCCAGCAGCCCCCAGAGGGGCCCCGGGGAGCTGTTTTTT.

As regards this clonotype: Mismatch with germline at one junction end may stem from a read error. CDR3: CASRIQGYSSQPQHF. DNA for the CDR3: TGTGCCAGCAGAATACAGGGGTATAGCAGTCAGCCCCAGCATTTT. The V call is TRBV27, the J call TRBJ1-5; TRBD1 matches 7 bases. This CDR3 has 15 residues. The germline V gene encodes CDR1 MNHEY and CDR2 SMNVEV (reference sequence).

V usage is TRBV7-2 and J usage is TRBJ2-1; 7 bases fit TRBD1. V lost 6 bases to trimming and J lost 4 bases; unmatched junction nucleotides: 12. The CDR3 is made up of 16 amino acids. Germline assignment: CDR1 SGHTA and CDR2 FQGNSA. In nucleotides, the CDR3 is TGTGCCAGCAGAAGCCCGGGACAGCGAAATTACAATGAGCAGTTCTTC. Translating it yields CASRSPGQRNYNEQFF.

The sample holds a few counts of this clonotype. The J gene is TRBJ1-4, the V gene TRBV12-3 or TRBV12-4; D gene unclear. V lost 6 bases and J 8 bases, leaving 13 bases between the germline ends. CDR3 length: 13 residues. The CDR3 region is CASRPGSGEKLFF. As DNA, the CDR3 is TGTGCCAGCAGACCGGGATCCGGGGAAAAACTGTTTTTT.

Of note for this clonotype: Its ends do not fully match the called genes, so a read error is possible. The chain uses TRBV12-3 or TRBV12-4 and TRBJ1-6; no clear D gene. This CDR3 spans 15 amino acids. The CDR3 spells CASTPQGGRNSPRHF. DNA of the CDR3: TGTGCCAGCACCCCCCAAGGAGGTCGTAATTCACCCCGCCACTTT.

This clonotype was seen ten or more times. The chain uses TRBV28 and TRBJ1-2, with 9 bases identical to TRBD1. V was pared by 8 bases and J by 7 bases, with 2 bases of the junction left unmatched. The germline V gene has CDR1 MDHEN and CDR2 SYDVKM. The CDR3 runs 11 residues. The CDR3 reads CASYRGLGYTF. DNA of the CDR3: TGTGCCAGCTACAGGGGGCTTGGCTACACCTTC.

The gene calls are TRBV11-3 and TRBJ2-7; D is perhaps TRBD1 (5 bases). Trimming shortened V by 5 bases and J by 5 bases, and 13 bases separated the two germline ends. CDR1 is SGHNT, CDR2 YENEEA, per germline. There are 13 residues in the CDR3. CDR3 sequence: CASSPWGGNEQYF. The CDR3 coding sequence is TGTGCCAGCAGCCCCTGGGGCGGTAACGAGCAGTACTTC.

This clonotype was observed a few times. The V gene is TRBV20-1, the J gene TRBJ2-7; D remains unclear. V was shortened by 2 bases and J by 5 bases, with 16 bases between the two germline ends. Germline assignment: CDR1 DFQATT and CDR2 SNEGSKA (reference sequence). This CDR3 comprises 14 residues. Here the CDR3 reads CSARRQIVGDEQYF. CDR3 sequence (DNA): TGCAGTGCTAGAAGGCAAATAGTTGGGGACGAGCAGTACTTC.

This CDR3 is CASSFRQGLGNEQFF. In DNA, the CDR3 is TGTGCCAGCAGCTTTCGACAGGGTCTAGGGAATGAGCAGTTCTTC. The genes are TRBV7-2 and TRBJ2-1; 7 positions agree with TRBD1. This CDR3 has 15 residues. Per the germline V gene, CDR1 is SGHTA and CDR2 is FQGNSA. V was clipped by 3 bases and J by 7 bases; unmatched bases: 9.

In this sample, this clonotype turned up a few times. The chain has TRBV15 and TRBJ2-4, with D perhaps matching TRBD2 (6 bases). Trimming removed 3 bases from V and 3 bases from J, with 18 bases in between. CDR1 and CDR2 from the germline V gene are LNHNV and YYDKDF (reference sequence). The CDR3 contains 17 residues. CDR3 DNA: TGTGCCACCAGCAGGTACAGTGCCTCCGGGAGCAAAAACATTCAGTACTTC. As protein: CATSRYSASGSKNIQYF. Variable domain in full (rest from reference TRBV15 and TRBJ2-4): DAMVIQNPRYQVTQFGKPVTLSCSQTLNHNVMYWYQQKSSQAPKLLFHYYDKDFNNEADTPDNFQSRRPNTSFCFLDIRSPGLGDTAMYLCATSRYSASGSKNIQYFGAGTRLSVL.

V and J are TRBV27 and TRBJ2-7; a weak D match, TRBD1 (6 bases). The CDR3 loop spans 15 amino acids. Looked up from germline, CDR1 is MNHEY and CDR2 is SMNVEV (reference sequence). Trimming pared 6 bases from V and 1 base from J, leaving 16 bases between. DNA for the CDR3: TGTGCCAGCAGGCCACAGGGCACATTATCCTACGAGCAGTACTTC. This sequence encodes CASRPQGTLSYEQYF.

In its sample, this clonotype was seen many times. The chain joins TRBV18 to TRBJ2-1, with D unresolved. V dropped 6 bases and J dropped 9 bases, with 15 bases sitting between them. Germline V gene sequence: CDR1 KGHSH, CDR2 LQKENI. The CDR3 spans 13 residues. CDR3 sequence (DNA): TGTGCCAGCTCTTTGAGAATCTCGAGTGAGCAGTTCTTC. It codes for CASSLRISSEQFF.

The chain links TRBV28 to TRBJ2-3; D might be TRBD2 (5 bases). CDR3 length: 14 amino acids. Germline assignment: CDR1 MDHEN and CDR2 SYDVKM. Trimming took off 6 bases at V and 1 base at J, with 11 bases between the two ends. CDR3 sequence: CASRSPGGTDTQYF. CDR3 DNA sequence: TGTGCCAGCAGGTCCCCCGGGGGCACAGATACGCAGTATTTT.

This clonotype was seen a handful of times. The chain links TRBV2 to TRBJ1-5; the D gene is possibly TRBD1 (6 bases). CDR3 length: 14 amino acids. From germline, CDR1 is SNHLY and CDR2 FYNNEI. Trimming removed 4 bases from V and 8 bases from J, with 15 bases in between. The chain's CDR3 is CASSVTGYIEPQHF. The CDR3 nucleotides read TGTGCCAGCAGTGTTACAGGGTATATTGAGCCCCAGCATTTT.

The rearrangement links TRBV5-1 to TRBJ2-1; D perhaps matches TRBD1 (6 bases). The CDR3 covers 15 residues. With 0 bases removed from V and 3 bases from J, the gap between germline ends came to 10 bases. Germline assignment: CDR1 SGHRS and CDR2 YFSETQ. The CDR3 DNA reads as TGCGCCAGCAGCTTGGTGGGGGCGGGCTACAATGAGCAGTTCTTC. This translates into CASSLVGAGYNEQFF. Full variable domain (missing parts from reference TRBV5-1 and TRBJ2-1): KAGVTQTPRYLIKTRGQQVTLSCSPISGHRSVSWYQQTPGQGLQFLFEYFSETQRNKGNFPGRFSGRQFSNSRSEMNVSTLELGDSALYLCASSLVGAGYNEQFFGPGTRLTVL.

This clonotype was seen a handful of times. The CDR3 nucleotides read TGTGCCAGCAGCGTAGACGGGGACCTCTCCTACGAGCAGTACTTC. Translation gives CASSVDGDLSYEQYF. The chain combines TRBV9 with TRBJ2-7; either TRBD1 or TRBD2 may supply D (5 bases each). The V and J ends lost 0 bases and 0 bases respectively, with 10 bases between them. The CDR3 length is 15 residues. Germline V lookup: CDR1 SGDLS, CDR2 YYNGEE.

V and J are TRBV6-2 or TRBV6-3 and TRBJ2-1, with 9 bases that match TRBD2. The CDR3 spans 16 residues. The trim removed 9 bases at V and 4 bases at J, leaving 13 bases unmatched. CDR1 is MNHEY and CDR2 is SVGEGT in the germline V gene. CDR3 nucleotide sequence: TGTGCCAGTACCGAGAGGGCGGGGGGGCCTTACAATGAGCAGTTCTTC. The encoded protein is CASTERAGGPYNEQFF.

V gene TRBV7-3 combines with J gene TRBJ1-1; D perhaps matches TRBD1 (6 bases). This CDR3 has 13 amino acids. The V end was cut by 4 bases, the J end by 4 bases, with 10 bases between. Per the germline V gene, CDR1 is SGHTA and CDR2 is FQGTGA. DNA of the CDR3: TGTGCCAGCAGCTCCGGACAGACCACTGAAGCTTTCTTT. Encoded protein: CASSSGQTTEAFF.

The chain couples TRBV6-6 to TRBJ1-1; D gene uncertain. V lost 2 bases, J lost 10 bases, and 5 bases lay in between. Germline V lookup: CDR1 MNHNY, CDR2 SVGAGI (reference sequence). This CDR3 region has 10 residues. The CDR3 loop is CASSYSVAFF. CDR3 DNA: TGTGCCAGCAGTTACAGCGTAGCTTTCTTT.

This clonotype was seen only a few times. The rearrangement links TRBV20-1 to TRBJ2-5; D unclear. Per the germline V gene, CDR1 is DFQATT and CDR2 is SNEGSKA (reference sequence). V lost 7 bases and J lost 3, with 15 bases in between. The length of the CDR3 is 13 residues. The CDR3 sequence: CSVGEPNEETQYF. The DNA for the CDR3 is TGCAGTGTTGGGGAACCCAACGAAGAGACCCAGTACTTC.

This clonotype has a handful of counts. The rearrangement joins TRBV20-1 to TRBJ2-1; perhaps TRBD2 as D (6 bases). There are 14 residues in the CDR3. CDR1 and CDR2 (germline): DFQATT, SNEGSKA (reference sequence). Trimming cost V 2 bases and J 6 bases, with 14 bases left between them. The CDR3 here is CSARRLDILNEQFF. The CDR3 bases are TGCAGTGCTAGAAGACTAGATATCCTCAATGAGCAGTTCTTC.

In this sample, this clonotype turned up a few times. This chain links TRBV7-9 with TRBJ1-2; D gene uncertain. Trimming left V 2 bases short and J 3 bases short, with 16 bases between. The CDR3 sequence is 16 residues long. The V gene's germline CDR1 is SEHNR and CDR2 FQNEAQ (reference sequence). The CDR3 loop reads CASSLSNWYDYYGYTF. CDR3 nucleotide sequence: TGTGCCAGCAGCTTATCAAATTGGTACGATTACTATGGCTACACCTTC.

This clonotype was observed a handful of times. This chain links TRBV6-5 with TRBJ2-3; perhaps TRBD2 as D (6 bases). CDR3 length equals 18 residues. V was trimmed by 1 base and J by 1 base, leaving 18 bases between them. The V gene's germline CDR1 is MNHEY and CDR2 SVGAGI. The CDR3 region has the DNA TGTGCCAGCAGTTACTTTAAGGGGAGGCAGGGAGGCACAGATACGCAGTATTTT. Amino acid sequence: CASSYFKGRQGGTDTQYF.

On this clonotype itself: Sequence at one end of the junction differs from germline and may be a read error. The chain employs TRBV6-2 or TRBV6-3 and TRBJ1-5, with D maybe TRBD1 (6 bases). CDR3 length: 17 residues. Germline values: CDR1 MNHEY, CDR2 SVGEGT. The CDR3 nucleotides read TGTGCCAGCAGTTCGGGCAGGGGAGGCTATAGCGATCAGCCCCAGCATTTT. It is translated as CASSSGRGGYSDQPQHF.

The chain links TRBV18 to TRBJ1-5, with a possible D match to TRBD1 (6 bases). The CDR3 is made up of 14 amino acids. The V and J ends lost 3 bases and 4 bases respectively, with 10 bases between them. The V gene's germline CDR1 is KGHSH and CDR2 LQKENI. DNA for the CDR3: TGTGCCAGCTCACCCACAGGGAGGAATCAGCCCCAGCATTTT. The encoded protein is CASSPTGRNQPQHF.

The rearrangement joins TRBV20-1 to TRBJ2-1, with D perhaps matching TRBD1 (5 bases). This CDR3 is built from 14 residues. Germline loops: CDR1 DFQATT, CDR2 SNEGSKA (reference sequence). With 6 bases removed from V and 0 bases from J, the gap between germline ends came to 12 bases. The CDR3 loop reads CSATDSHSYNEQFF. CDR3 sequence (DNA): TGCAGTGCCACTGACAGTCACTCCTACAATGAGCAGTTCTTC.

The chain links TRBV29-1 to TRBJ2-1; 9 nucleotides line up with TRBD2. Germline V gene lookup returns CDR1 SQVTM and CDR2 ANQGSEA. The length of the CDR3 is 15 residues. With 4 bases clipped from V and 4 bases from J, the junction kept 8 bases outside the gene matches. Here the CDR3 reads CSVAPRLAEYNEQFF. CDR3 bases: TGCAGCGTTGCCCCTCGACTAGCGGAGTACAATGAGCAGTTCTTC.

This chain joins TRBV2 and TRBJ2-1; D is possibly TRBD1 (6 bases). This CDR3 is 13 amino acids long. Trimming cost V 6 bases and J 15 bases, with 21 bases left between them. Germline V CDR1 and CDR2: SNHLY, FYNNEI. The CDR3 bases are TGTGCCAGCAGGTTACAACCACAGGGTGAAGGGTTCTTC. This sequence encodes CASRLQPQGEGFF.